The 25 T cell receptor beta chains below come from one sample, sequenced in a study of naive CD8 T cells in extremely preterm neonates. The data were produced by immunoSEQ multiplex PCR, yet TCRdb's version contains in-frame clones alone and is incomplete. The data show several thousand clones, 98% seen once. Sequencing was done on a sample of naive CD8+ T cells from blood. These receptors were taken from a human donor in good health.

The chain employs TRBV5-1 and TRBJ2-2, with 7 nucleotides matching TRBD2. Trimming at V came to 2 bases and at J to 6 bases, leaving 1 base not matched to a gene. CDR1 is SGHRS and CDR2 is YFSETQ in the germline V gene. This CDR3 contains 13 residues. This chain's CDR3 is CASSFGGAGELFF. CDR3 nucleotides: TGCGCCAGCAGCTTTGGGGGGGCCGGGGAGCTGTTTTTT.

The chain employs TRBV27 and TRBJ2-5, with 10 bases fitting TRBD1. Germline lookup yields CDR1 MNHEY and CDR2 SMNVEV (reference sequence). The length of the CDR3 is 15 residues. V shed 8 bases and J 5 bases; nucleotides not matched to a gene: 11. The CDR3, as DNA: TGTGCCAGCCAAGAGGGGACAGGGGCTCTGGAGACCCAGTACTTC. This sequence encodes CASQEGTGALETQYF.

The gene calls are TRBV19 and TRBJ2-1; perhaps TRBD2 as D (6 bases). The V gene lost 5 bases and the J gene lost 7 bases, with 9 bases spanning the gap. Per germline, CDR1 LNHDA and CDR2 SQIVND (reference sequence). The CDR3 totals 12 residues. CDR3 coding DNA: TGTGCCAGTAGTTACGGGAGTAATGAGCAGTTCTTC. Translated, it gives CASSYGSNEQFF.

This chain joins TRBV28 and TRBJ1-1; D ambiguous. V was cut by 5 bases and J by 4 bases, with 11 bases left in between. In germline, CDR1 is MDHEN, CDR2 SYDVKM. CDR3 length: 13 amino acids. The CDR3 sequence: CASSPYSSTEAFF. The CDR3 coding sequence is TGTGCCAGCAGTCCCTACTCGAGCACTGAAGCTTTCTTT.

CDR3 loop: CASSVGASNQPQHF. The CDR3 bases are TGTGCCAGCAGCGTAGGGGCCAGCAATCAGCCCCAGCATTTT. V and J are TRBV9 and TRBJ1-5; D is ambiguous. Looked up from germline, CDR1 is SGDLS and CDR2 is YYNGEE. V lost 0 bases, J lost 1 base, and 5 bases lay in between. The CDR3 loop spans 14 amino acids.

CDR3 loop: CASSTGFIDNQPQHF. The CDR3 region has the DNA TGTGCCAGCAGCACAGGGTTTATCGACAATCAGCCCCAGCATTTT. V gene TRBV6-1 combines with J gene TRBJ1-5, with D perhaps TRBD1 (6 bases). The CDR3 length is 15 residues. Germline-derived CDR1 and CDR2 are MNHNS and SASEGT. Trimming removed 6 bases at V and 3 bases at J, with 15 bases between.

The chain recombines TRBV7-9 with TRBJ2-7; 13 nucleotides line up with TRBD2. The length of the CDR3 is 17 residues. J was trimmed by 2 bases and V by 5 bases; bases with no gene match: 9. Germline CDR1 is SEHNR and CDR2 is FQNEAQ (reference sequence). This CDR3 reads CASSQDKGTSGTYEQYF. CDR3 DNA: TGTGCCAGCAGCCAAGATAAAGGGACTAGCGGGACCTACGAGCAGTACTTC.

The rearrangement joins TRBV7-9 to TRBJ1-4; D gene ambiguous. Germline V gene sequence: CDR1 SEHNR, CDR2 FQNEAQ (reference sequence). V was pared by 1 base and J by 2 bases, with 5 bases between. The CDR3 sequence is 14 residues long. The CDR3: CASSLGGTNEKLFF. The CDR3 coding sequence is TGTGCCAGCAGCTTAGGAGGGACTAATGAAAAACTGTTTTTT.

V and J are TRBV4-2 and TRBJ2-1; TRBD2 agrees at 7 bases. Germline V gene lookup returns CDR1 LGHNA and CDR2 YNFKEQ. V was pared by 1 base and J by 8 bases, with 8 bases of the junction left unmatched. This CDR3 is 15 amino acids long. The DNA of the CDR3 is TGTGCCAGCAGCCAAGTCAGAATGGCGGGGGATGAGCAGTTCTTC. Translating gives CASSQVRMAGDEQFF.

The chain is built from TRBV4-2 and TRBJ1-3; D uncertain. V was pared by 0 bases and J by 1 base, with 10 bases between. The germline CDR1 and CDR2 sequences are LGHNA and YNFKEQ. The CDR3 length is 16 residues. This CDR3 reads CASSQDSSQSGNTIYF. In DNA, the CDR3 is TGTGCCAGCAGCCAAGATAGCAGCCAGTCTGGAAACACCATATATTTT.

The V gene is TRBV10-3, the J gene TRBJ2-7; D unresolved. CDR3 length equals 15 residues. Trimming took 0 bases from V and 7 from J, leaving 16 bases between them. Germline assignment: CDR1 ENHRY and CDR2 SYGVKD. This chain's CDR3 is CAISESAGTIREQYF. Here the CDR3 DNA reads TGTGCCATCAGTGAGTCGGCAGGAACCATCCGGGAGCAGTACTTC.

In nucleotides, the CDR3 is TGTGCCAGCAGCGTTGAGGGCGGGGACTATGGCTACACCTTC. It encodes CASSVEGGDYGYTF. This chain uses TRBV9 with TRBJ1-2, with D unclear. V dropped 2 bases and J dropped 3 bases, with 11 bases sitting between them. Germline lookup yields CDR1 SGDLS and CDR2 YYNGEE. The CDR3 has 14 amino acids.

V gene TRBV28 combines with J gene TRBJ2-7, with TRBD1 matching 10 bases. The J segment lost 5 bases and the V segment lost 5 bases, leaving 15 bases of the junction unmatched. Germline V gives CDR1 MDHEN, CDR2 SYDVKM. The CDR3 spans 17 residues. CDR3 nucleotide sequence: TGTGCCAGCAGTAGCCCCGGGACAGGGGATCCAGGAAACGAGCAGTACTTC. Translation: CASSSPGTGDPGNEQYF.

This chain uses TRBV30 with TRBJ2-1; 7 bases align to TRBD2. V shed 0 bases and J 2 bases; nucleotides not matched to a gene: 7. This CDR3 contains 16 residues. Germline V gene data show CDR1 as GTSNPN and CDR2 as SVGIG (reference sequence). CDR3 amino acids: CAWSVASSGPYNEQFF. CDR3 sequence (DNA): TGTGCCTGGAGTGTAGCCTCTAGCGGACCCTACAATGAGCAGTTCTTC.

In this sample, this clone turned up once. This rearrangement joins TRBV10-1 to TRBJ2-7; a possible D gene is TRBD1 (5 bases). CDR1 and CDR2 from the germline V gene are WNHNN and SYGVQD (reference sequence). This CDR3 has 13 residues. Deletions cut 2 bases from V and 6 bases from J, with 11 bases between. The CDR3, as DNA: TGCGCCAGCAGTGAGGGGCAGGGAACCGAGCAGTACTTC. Translation: CASSEGQGTEQYF.

This clone was observed once. CDR3 amino acids: CASIPRGNQPQHF. In DNA form, the CDR3 reads TGTGCCAGCATCCCCCGTGGCAATCAGCCCCAGCATTTT. This chain links TRBV9 with TRBJ1-5; D unclear. The CDR3 is 13 residues long. V lost 6 bases and J 2 bases, leaving 9 bases between the germline ends. Germline CDR1 is SGDLS and CDR2 is YYNGEE.

The chain has TRBV19 and TRBJ1-1; weak D call: TRBD1 (5 bases). Germline values: CDR1 LNHDA, CDR2 SQIVND (reference sequence). Trimming shortened V by 3 bases and J by 2 bases, and 13 bases separated the two germline ends. This CDR3 is built from 15 residues. CDR3 sequence reads: CASSINPQGNTEAFF. CDR3 bases: TGTGCCAGTAGTATTAACCCCCAGGGAAACACTGAAGCTTTCTTT.

The chain links TRBV6-6 to TRBJ2-5, with D tentatively TRBD1 (5 bases). V lost 7 bases and J 8 bases, leaving 20 bases between the germline ends. Germline CDR1 and CDR2: MNHNY and SVGAGI (reference sequence). This CDR3 region has 14 residues. CDR3 in DNA: TGTGCCAGCAATGGGGCTGGATACTTAGATACCCAGTACTTC. This codes for CASNGAGYLDTQYF.

The CDR3 region has the DNA TGTGCCTGGAGTGGGGACACGGACTACGAGCAGTACTTC. Protein sequence: CAWSGDTDYEQYF. The rearrangement links TRBV30 to TRBJ2-7; the D gene is possibly TRBD1 (6 bases). Germline V gene data show CDR1 as GTSNPN and CDR2 as SVGIG (reference sequence). The V gene lost 1 base and the J gene lost 3 bases, with 10 bases spanning the gap. The CDR3 is 13 amino acids.

The chain links TRBV2 to TRBJ2-3; tentatively, D is TRBD2 (6 bases). V lost 6 bases to trimming and J lost 4 bases, with 23 bases between them. CDR3 length: 17 residues. Germline-derived CDR1 and CDR2 are SNHLY and FYNNEI. The CDR3 nucleotides read TGTGCCAGCAGGGGGGGACCGGGCCTGGACGCAGCAGATACGCAGTATTTT. Translating it yields CASRGGPGLDAADTQYF.

Here the CDR3 reads CASSVEGDVNEKLFF. CDR3 nucleotide sequence: TGTGCCAGCAGCGTAGAGGGGGATGTTAATGAAAAACTGTTTTTT. This chain joins TRBV9 and TRBJ1-4; a weak D match, TRBD1 (6 bases). Between the trimmed V and J ends, which lost 0 bases and 4 bases, there was a span of 10 bases. The CDR3 is 15 residues long. The germline V gene encodes CDR1 SGDLS and CDR2 YYNGEE.

The rearrangement joins TRBV6-4 to TRBJ2-1, with 7 bases lining up with TRBD2. CDR1 is MRHNA and CDR2 is SNTAGT in the germline V gene. CDR3 length: 14 amino acids. The V and J ends lost 9 bases and 6 bases, in that order; junction bases with no gene match: 11. CDR3 loop: CASRRLAVRNEQFF. CDR3 nucleotide sequence: TGTGCCAGTAGAAGGCTAGCGGTACGCAATGAGCAGTTCTTC.

The gene calls are TRBV27 and TRBJ2-7; the match to TRBD1 covers 8 bases. Germline V lookup: CDR1 MNHEY, CDR2 SMNVEV (reference sequence). The CDR3 runs to 16 residues. V lost 5 bases and J lost 2; bases outside the gene matches: 11. The DNA for the CDR3 is TGTGCCAGCAGTCCCTCCAAGGGACAGGCCACCTACGAGCAGTACTTC. Residues: CASSPSKGQATYEQYF.

This rearrangement joins TRBV4-1 to TRBJ1-2; D is unresolved. The V end was cut by 0 bases, the J end by 4 bases, with 9 bases between. In germline, CDR1 is MGHRA, CDR2 YSYEKL. This CDR3 comprises 14 residues. DNA of the CDR3: TGCGCCAGCAGCCAAGATACGGGGTCCTATGGCTACACCTTC. Its translation is CASSQDTGSYGYTF.

The chain recombines TRBV7-6 with TRBJ1-2; TRBD1 agrees at 11 bases. This CDR3 contains 20 residues. Germline V gives CDR1 SGHVS, CDR2 FNYEAQ. The ends lost 1 base at V and 5 bases at J; junction bases unmatched: 18. The CDR3 region has the DNA TGTGCCAGCAGCTTAGTTGCTTCCGGGACAGGGGGATCTACTACTTATGGCTACACCTTC. It encodes CASSLVASGTGGSTTYGYTF.